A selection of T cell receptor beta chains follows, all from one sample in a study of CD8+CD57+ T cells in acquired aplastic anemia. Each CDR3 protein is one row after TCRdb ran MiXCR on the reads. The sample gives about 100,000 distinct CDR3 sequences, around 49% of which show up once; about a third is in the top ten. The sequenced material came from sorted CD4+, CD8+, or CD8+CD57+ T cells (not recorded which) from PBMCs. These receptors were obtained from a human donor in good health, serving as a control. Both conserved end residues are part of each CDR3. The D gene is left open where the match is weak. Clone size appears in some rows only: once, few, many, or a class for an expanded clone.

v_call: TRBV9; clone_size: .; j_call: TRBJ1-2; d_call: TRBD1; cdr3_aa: CASSADRDGYTF; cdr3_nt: TGTGCCAGCAGCGCTGACAGGGATGGCTACACCTTC
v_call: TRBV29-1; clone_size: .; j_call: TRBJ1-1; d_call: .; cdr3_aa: CSAAWGTEAFF; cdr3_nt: TGCAGCGCTGCTTGGGGAACTGAAGCTTTCTTT
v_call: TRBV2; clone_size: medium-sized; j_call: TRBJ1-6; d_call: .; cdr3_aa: CASSEAGRGNSPLHF; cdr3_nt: TGTGCCAGCAGTGAAGCGGGCAGGGGCAATTCACCCCTCCACTTT
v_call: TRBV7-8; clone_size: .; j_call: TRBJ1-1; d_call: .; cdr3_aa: CASSFSSKQGNTEAFF; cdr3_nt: TGTGCCAGCAGCTTCTCCTCAAAACAGGGGAACACTGAAGCTTTCTTT
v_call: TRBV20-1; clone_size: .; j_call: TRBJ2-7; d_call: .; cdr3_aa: CSARPRGPWEQYF; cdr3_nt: TGCAGTGCTAGGCCGAGGGGCCCTTGGGAGCAGTACTTC
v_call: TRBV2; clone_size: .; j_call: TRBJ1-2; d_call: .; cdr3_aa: CASSEAGGGSNYGYTF; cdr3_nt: TGTGCCAGCAGTGAAGCGGGGGGAGGCTCTAACTATGGCTACACCTTC
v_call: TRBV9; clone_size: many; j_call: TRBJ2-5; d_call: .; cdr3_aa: CASSFDSREETQYF; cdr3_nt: TGTGCCAGCAGCTTCGACAGTAGGGAAGAGACCCAGTACTTC
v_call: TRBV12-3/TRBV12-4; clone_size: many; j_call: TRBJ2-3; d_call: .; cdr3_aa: CASSLDLTSTDTQYF; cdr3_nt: TGTGCCAGCAGTCTGGACCTAACTAGCACAGATACGCAGTATTTT
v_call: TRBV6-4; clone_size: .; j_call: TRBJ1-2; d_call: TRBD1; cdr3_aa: CASSDGTGVYGYTF; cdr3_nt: TGTGCCAGCAGTGACGGGACAGGGGTCTATGGCTACACCTTC
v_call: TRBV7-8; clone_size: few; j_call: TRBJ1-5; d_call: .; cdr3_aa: CASSSNTGTPQHF; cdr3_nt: TGTGCCAGCAGCTCCAACACTGGGACGCCCCAGCATTTT
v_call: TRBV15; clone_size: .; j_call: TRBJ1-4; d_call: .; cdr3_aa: CATSSAQGGTNEKLFF; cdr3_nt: TGTGCCACCAGCAGCGCCCAGGGAGGAACTAATGAAAAACTGTTTTTT
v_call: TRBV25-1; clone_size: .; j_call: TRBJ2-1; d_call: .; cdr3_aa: CASSDHSGSSYNEQFF; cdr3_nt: TGTGCCAGCAGTGACCATAGCGGTAGCTCCTACAATGAGCAGTTCTTC
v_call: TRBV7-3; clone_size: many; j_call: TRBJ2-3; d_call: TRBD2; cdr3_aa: CASSLTGFTLADTDTQYF; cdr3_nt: TGTGCCAGCAGCTTAACCGGGTTCACACTAGCGGACACAGATACGCAGTATTTT
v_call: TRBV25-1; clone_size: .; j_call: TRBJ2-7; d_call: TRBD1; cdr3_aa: CASGGQTYEQYF; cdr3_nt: TGTGCCAGCGGGGGACAGACCTACGAGCAGTACTTC
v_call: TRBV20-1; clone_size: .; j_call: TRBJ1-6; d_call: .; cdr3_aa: CSVGPREEISPLHF; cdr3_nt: TGCAGTGTGGGCCCCAGGGAGGAAATCTCACCCCTCCACTTT
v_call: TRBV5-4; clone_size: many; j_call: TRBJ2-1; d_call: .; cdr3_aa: CASSSSQGREQFF; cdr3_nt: TGTGCCAGCAGCAGTTCACAGGGGAGGGAGCAGTTCTTC
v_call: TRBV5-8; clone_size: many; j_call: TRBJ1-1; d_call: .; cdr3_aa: CASSLARETSATEAFF; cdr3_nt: TGTGCCAGCAGCTTGGCCAGAGAGACGAGTGCCACTGAAGCTTTCTTT
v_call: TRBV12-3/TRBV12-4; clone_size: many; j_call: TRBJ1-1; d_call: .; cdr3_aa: CASSPGTVNTEAFF; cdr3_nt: TGTGCCAGCAGTCCCGGGACGGTGAACACTGAAGCTTTCTTT
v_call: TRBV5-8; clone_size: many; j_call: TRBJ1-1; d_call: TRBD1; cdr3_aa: CASSSQGAEAFF; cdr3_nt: TGTGCCAGCAGTTCCCAGGGGGCTGAAGCTTTCTTT
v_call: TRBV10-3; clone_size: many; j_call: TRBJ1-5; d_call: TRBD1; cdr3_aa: CAIRAGQSINQPQHF; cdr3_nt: TGTGCCATCAGGGCGGGACAGAGTATCAATCAGCCCCAGCATTTT
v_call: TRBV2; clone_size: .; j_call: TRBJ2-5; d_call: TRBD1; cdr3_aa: CASLSAGGGGETQYF; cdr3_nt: TGTGCCAGCCTCTCCGCAGGGGGCGGAGGCGAGACCCAGTACTTC
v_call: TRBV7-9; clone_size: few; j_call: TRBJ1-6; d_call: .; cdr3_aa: CASGPGNSPLHF; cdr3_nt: TGTGCCAGTGGACCAGGAAATTCACCCCTCCACTTT
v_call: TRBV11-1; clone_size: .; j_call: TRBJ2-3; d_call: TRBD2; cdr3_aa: CASSPGLAGGRDTQYF; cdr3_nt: TGTGCCAGCAGCCCAGGACTAGCGGGGGGTCGAGATACGCAGTATTTT
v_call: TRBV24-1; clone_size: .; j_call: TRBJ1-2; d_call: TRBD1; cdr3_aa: CATSDLSRGHDGYTF; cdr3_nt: TGTGCCACCAGTGATTTGAGCAGGGGGCATGATGGCTACACCTTC
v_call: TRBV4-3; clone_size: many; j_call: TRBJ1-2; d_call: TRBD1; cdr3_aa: CASSQSGTGYRYTF; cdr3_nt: TGCGCCAGCAGCCAATCCGGGACAGGGTATCGCTACACCTTC
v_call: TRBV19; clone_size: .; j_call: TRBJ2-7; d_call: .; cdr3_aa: CASSITQGLEYEQYF; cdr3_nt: TGTGCCAGTAGTATTACCCAGGGACTCGAGTACGAGCAGTACTTC
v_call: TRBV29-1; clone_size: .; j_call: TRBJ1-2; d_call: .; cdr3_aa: CSVATAYNYGYTF; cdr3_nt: TGCAGCGTTGCGACAGCGTATAACTATGGCTACACCTTC
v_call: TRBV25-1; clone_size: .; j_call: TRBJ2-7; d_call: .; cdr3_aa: CASSGGGWYEQYF; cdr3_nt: TGTGCCAGCAGTGGGGGGGGCTGGTACGAGCAGTACTTC
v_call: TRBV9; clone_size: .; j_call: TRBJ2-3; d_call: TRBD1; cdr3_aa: CASSVGTGESTDTQYF; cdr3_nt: TGTGCCAGCAGCGTGGGGACAGGGGAAAGCACAGATACGCAGTATTTT
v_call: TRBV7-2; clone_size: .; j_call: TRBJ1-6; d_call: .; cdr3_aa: CASSLVHGLPLHF; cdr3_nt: TGTGCCAGCAGCTTAGTCCATGGATTACCCCTCCACTTT
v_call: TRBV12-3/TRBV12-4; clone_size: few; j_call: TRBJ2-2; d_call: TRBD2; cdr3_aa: CASRIGTSGELLF; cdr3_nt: TGTGCCAGCAGGATAGGGACGAGCGGGGAGCTGCTTTTT
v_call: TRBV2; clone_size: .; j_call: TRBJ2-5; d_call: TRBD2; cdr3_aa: CASRTSGGAETQYF; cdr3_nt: TGTGCCAGCAGGACTAGCGGGGGGGCGGAGACCCAGTACTTC
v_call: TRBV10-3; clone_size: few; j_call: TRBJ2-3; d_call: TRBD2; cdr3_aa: CAISAGTSGVIDTQYF; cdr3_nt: TGTGCCATCAGTGCCGGGACTAGCGGGGTCATAGATACGCAGTATTTT
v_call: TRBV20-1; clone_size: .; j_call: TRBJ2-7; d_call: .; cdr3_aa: CSARQYYEQYF; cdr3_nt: TGCAGTGCTAGACAGTACTACGAGCAGTACTTC